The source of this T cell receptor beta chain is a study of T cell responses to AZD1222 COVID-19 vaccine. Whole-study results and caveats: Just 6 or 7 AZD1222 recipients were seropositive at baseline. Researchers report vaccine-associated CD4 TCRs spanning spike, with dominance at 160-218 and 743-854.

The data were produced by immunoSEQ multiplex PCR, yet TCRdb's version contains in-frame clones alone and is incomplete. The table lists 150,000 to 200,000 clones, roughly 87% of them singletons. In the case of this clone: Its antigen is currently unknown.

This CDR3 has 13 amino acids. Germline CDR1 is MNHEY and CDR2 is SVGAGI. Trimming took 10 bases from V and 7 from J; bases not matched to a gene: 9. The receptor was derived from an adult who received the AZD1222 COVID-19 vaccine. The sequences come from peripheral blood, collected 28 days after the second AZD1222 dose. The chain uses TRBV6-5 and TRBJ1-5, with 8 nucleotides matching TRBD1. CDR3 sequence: CATTKQGGQPQHF. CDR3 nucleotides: TGTGCCACCACGAAACAGGGGGGGCAGCCCCAGCATTTT.